Below, one TCR beta chain is given with its context. Its antigen is currently unknown. This entry comes from a study of cytomegalovirus exposure and HLA in healthy donors. Study results and limitations: A later analysis linked a missense variant in DCLRE1C to the trimming of TCR beta V and J genes. Later analysis indicated greater clonal expansion among HLA-associated TCR beta chains than among equally common other chains. There were some V segments, including TRBV6-2 and TRBV6-3, excluded as indistinguishable. A later analysis found common viral pathogens apparently linked to several of the most significant clusters.

This PCR relied on a set of 60 Vbeta primers and 13 Jbeta primers. Method: immunoSEQ multiplex PCR; TCRdb's copy keeps in-frame clones and lacks some. The table has more than 95,000 clones, around 64% seen once. In germline, CDR1 is LNHDA, CDR2 SQIVND (reference sequence). The CDR3 loop spans 15 amino acids. V was cut by 2 bases and J by 2 bases, with 13 bases left in between. Material for sequencing was PBMCs. J is TRBJ2-7 and V is TRBV19; weak D call: TRBD1 (7 bases). This TCR derives from a man in his sixties in good health and CMV-seronegative. For the CDR3, the DNA is TGTGCCAGTAGTATATCAGGGGGGATTGCCTACGAGCAGTACTTC. Protein product: CASSISGGIAYEQYF.